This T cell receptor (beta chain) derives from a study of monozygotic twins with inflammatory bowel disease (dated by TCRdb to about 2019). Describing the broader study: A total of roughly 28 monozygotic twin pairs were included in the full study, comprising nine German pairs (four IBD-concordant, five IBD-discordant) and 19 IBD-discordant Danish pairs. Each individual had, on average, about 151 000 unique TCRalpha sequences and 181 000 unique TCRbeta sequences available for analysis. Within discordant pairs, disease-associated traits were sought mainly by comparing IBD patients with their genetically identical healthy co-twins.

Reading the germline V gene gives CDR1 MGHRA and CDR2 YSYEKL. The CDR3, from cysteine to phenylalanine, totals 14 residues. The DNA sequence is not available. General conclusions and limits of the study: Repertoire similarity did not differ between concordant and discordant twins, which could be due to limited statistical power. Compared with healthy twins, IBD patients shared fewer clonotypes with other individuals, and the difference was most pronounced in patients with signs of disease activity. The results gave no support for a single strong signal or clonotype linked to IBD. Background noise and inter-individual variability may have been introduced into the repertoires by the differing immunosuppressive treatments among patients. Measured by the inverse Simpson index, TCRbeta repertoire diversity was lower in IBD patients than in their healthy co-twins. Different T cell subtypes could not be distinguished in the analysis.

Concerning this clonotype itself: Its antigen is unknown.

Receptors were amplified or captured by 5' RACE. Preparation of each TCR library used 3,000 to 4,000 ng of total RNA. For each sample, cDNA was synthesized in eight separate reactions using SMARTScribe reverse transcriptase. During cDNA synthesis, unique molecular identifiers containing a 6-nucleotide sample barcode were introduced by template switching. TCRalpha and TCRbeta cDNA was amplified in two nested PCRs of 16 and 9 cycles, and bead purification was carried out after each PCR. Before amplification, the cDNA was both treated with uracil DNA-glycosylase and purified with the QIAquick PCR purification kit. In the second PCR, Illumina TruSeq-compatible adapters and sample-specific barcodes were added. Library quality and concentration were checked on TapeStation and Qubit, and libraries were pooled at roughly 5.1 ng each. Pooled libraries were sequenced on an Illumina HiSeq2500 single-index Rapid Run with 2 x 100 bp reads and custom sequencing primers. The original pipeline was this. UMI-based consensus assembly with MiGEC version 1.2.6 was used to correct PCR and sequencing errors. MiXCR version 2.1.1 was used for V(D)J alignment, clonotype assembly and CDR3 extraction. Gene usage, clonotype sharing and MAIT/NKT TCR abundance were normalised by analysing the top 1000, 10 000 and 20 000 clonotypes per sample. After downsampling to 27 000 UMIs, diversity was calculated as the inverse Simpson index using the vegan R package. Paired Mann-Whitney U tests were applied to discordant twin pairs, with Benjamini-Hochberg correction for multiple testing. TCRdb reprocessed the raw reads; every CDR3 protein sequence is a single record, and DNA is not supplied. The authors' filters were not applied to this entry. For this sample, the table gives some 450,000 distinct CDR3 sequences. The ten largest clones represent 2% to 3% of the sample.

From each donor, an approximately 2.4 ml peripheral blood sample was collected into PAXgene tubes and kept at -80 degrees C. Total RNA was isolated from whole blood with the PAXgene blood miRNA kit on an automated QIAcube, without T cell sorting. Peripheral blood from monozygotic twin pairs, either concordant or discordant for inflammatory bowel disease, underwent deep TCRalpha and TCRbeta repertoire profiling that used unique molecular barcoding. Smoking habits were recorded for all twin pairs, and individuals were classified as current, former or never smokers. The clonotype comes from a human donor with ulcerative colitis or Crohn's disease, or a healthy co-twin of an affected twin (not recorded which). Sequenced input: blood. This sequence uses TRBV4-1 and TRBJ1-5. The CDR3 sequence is CASSQDRFNQPQHF.